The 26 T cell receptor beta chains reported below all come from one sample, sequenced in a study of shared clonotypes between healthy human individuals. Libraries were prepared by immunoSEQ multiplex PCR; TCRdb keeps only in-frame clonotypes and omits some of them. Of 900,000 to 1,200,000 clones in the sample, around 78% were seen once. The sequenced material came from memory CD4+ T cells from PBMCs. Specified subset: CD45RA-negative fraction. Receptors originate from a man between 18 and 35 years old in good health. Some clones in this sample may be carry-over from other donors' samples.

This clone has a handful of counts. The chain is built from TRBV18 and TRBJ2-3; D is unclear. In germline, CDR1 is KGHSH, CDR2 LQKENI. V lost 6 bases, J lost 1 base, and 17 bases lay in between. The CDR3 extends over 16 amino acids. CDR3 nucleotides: TGTGCCAGCTCGAATCAGGTTTCCAAAGGCACAGATACGCAGTATTTT. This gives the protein CASSNQVSKGTDTQYF.

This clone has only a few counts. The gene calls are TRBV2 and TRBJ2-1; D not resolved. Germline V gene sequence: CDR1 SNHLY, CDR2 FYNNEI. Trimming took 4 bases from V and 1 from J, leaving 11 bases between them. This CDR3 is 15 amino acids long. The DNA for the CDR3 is TGTGCCAGCAGTGGCCCGATCCGTTCCTACAATGAGCAGTTCTTC. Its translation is CASSGPIRSYNEQFF.

The CDR3 protein is CASSVDPTGGNTIYF. CDR3 coding DNA: TGTGCCAGCAGCGTAGACCCGACGGGAGGAAACACCATATATTTT. The chain couples TRBV9 to TRBJ1-3; D is unresolved. Germline V gene data show CDR1 as SGDLS and CDR2 as YYNGEE. V dropped 0 bases and J dropped 4 bases, with 11 bases sitting between them. This CDR3 spans 15 amino acids.

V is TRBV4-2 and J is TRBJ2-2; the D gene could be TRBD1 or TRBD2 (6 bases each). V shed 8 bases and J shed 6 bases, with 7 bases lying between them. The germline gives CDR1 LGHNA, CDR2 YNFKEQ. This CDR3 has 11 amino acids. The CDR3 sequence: CASRGPGELFF. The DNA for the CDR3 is TGTGCCAGCCGGGGGCCCGGGGAGCTGTTTTTT.

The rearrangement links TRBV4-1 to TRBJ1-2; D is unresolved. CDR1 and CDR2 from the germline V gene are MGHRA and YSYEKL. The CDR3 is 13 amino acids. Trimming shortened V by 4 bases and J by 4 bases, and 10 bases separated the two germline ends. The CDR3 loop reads CASSPPGSYGYTF. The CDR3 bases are TGCGCCAGCAGCCCCCCGGGGAGCTATGGCTACACCTTC.

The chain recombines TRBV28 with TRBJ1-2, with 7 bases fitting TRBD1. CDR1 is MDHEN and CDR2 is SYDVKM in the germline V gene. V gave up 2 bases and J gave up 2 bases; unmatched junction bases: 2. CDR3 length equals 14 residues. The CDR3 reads CASSLVTGNYGYTF. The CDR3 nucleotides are TGTGCCAGCAGTTTAGTGACAGGGAACTATGGCTACACCTTC.

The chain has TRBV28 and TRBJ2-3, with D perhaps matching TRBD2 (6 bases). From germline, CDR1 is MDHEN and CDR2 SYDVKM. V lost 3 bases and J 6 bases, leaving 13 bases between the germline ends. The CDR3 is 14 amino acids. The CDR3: CASSFGGVVDTQYF. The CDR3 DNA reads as TGTGCCAGCAGTTTCGGAGGGGTCGTGGATACGCAGTATTTT. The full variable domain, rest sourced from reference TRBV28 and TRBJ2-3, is DVKVTQSSRYLVKRTGEKVFLECVQDMDHENMFWYRQDPGLGLRLIYFSYDVKMKEKGDIPEGYSVSREKKERFSLILESASTNQTSMYLCASSFGGVVDTQYFGPGTRLTVL.

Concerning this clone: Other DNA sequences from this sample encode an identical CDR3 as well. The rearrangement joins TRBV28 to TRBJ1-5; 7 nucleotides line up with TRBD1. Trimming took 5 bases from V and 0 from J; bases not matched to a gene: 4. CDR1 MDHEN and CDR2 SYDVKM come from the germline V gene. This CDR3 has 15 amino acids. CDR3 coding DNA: TGTGCCAGCAGTCCCGGGACAGTTAGCAATCAGCCCCAGCATTTT. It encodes CASSPGTVSNQPQHF.

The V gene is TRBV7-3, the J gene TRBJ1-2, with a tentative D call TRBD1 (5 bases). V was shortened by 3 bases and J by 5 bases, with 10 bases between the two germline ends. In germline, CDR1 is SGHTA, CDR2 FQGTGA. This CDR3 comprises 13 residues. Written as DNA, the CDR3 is TGTGCCAGCAGCTTGGGGCACGGATATGGCTACACCTTC. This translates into CASSLGHGYGYTF. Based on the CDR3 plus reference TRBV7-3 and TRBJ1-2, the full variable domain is GAGVSQTPSNKVTEKGKYVELRCDPISGHTALYWYRQSLGQGPEFLIYFQGTGAADDSGLPNDRFFAVRPEGSVSTLKIQRTERGDSAVYLCASSLGHGYGYTFGSGTRLTVV.

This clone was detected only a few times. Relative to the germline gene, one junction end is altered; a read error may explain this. The chain's CDR3 is CASSAHLAGSSF. The CDR3 DNA reads as TGTGCCAGCAGTGCACACCTCGCAGGGAGCTCCTTC. This rearrangement joins TRBV6-1 to TRBJ1-2; possibly TRBD1 for D (5 bases). The CDR3 runs to 12 residues. Looked up from germline, CDR1 is MNHNS and CDR2 is SASEGT.

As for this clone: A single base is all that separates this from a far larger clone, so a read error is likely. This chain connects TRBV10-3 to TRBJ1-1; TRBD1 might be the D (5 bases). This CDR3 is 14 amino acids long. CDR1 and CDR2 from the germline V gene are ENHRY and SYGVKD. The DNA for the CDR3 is TGTGCCAGCAGTTACTCTACAGGGAACACTGAAGCTTTCTTT. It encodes CASSYSTGNTEAFF.

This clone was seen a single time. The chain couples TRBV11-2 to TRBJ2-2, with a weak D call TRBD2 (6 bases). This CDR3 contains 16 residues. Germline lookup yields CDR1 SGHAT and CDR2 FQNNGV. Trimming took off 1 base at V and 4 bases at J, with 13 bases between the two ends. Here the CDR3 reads CASSLVPGVVTGELFF. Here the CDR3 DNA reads TGTGCCAGCAGCTTAGTACCGGGAGTTGTCACCGGGGAGCTGTTTTTT.

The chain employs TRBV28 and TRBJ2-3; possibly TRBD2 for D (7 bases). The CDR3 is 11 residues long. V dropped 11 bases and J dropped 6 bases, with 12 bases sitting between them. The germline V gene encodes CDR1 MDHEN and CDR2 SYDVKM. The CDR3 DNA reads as TGTGCCTGGGGGGGGGCGGATACGCAGTATTTT. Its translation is CAWGGADTQYF. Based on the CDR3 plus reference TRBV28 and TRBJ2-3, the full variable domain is DVKVTQSSRYLVKRTGEKVFLECVQDMDHENMFWYRQDPGLGLRLIYFSYDVKMKEKGDIPEGYSVSREKKERFSLILESASTNQTSMYLCAWGGADTQYFGPGTRLTVL.

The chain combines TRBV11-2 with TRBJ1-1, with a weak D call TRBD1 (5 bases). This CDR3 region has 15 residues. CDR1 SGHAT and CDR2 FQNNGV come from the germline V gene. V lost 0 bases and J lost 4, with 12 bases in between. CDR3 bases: TGTGCCAGCAGCTTAGAACGGGCTAGGGGCACTGAAGCTTTCTTT. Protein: CASSLERARGTEAFF.

CDR3 sequence (DNA): TGTGCCTGGAATAGCGGGGCGTACCAAGAGACCCAGTACTTC. Its translation: CAWNSGAYQETQYF. J is TRBJ2-5 and V is TRBV30; 8 bases map to TRBD2. Germline-derived CDR1 and CDR2 are GTSNPN and SVGIG (reference sequence). J lost 0 bases, V lost 4 bases, and 4 bases had no gene match. There are 14 residues in the CDR3.

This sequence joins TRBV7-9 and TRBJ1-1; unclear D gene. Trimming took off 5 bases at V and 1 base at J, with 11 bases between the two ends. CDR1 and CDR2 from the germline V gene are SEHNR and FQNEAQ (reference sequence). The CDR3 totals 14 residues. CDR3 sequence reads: CASSPGAANTEAFF. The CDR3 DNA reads TGTGCCAGCAGCCCGGGAGCGGCGAACACTGAAGCTTTCTTT.

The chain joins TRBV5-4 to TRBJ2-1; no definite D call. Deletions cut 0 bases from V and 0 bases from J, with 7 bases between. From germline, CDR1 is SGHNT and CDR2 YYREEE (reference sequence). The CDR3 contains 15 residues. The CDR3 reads CASSLALSSYNEQFF. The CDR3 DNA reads TGTGCCAGCAGCTTGGCTCTAAGCTCCTACAATGAGCAGTTCTTC. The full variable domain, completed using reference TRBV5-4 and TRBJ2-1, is ETGVTQSPTHLIKTRGQQVTLRCSSQSGHNTVSWYQQALGQGPQFIFQYYREEENGRGNFPPRFSGLQFPNYSSELNVNALELDDSALYLCASSLALSSYNEQFFGPGTRLTVL.

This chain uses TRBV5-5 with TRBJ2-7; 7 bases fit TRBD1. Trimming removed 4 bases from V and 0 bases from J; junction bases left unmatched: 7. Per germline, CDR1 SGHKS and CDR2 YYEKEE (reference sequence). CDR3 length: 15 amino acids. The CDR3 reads CASSTTGLPSYEQYF. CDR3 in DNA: TGTGCCAGCAGCACGACAGGGCTCCCCTCCTACGAGCAGTACTTC.

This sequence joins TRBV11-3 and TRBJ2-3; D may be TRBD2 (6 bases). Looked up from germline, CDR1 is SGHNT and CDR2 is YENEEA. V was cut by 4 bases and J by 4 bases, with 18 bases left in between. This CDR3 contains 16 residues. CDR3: CASSSSIGSVSDTQYF. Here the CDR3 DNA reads TGTGCCAGCAGCTCGTCGATCGGGAGTGTGTCAGATACGCAGTATTTT.

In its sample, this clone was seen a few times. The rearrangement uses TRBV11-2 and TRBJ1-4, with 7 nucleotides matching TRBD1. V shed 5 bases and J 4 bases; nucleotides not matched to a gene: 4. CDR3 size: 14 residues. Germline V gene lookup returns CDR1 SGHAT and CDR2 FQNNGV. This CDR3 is CASSLGQSNEKLFF. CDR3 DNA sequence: TGTGCCAGCAGCCTGGGACAGAGTAATGAAAAACTGTTTTTT.

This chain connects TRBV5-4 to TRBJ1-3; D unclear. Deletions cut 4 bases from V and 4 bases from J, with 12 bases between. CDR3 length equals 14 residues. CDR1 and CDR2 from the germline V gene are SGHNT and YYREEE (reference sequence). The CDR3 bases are TGTGCCAGCAGCGGAGTGGGAGGCGGAAACACCATATATTTT. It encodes CASSGVGGGNTIYF.

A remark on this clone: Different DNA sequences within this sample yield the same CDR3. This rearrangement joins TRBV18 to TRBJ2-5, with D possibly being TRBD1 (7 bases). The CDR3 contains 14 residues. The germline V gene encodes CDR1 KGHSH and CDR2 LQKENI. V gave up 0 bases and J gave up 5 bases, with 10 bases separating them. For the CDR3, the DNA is TGTGCCAGCTCACCACCATCAGGGGGGGAGACCCAGTACTTC. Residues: CASSPPSGGETQYF.

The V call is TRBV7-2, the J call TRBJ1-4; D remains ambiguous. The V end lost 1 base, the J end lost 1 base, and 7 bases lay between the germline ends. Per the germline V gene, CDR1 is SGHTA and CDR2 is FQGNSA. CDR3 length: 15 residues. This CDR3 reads CASSLVLGTNEKLFF. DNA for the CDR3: TGTGCCAGCAGCTTAGTTTTAGGAACTAATGAAAAACTGTTTTTT.

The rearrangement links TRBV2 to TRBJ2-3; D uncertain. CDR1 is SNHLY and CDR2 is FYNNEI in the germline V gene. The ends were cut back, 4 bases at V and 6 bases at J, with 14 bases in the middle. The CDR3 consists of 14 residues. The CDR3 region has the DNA TGTGCCAGCAGTGGGTGGACCCGACCCGATACGCAGTATTTT. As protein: CASSGWTRPDTQYF.

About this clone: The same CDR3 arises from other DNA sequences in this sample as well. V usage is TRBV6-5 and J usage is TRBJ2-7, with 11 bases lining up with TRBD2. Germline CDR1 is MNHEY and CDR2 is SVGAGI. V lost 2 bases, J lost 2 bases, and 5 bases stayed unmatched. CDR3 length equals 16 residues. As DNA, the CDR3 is TGTGCCAGCAGTTACCAAGGGACTAGCGGTCCCTACGAGCAGTACTTC. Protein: CASSYQGTSGPYEQYF.

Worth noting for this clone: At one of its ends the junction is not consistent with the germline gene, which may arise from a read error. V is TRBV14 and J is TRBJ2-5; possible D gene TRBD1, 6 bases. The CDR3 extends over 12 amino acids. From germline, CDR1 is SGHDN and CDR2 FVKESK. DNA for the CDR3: TGTGCCAGCAGCAAATTCCAGGGGCCCAGGGACTTC. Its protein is CASSKFQGPRDF.